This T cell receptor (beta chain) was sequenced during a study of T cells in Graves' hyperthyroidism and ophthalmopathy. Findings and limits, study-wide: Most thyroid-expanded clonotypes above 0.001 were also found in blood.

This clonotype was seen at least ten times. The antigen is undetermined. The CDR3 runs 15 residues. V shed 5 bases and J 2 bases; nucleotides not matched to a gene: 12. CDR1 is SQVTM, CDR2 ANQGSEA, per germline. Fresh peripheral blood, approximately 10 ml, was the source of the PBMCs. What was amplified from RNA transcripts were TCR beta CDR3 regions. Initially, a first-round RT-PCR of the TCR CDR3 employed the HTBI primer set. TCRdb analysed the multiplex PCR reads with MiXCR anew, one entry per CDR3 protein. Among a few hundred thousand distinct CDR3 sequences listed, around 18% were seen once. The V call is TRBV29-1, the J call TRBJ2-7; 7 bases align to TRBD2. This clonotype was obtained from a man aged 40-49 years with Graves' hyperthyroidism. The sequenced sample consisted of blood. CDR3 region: CSVTLGLDEPYEQYF. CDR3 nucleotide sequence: TGCAGCGTTACTCTCGGACTAGACGAACCCTACGAGCAGTACTTC.